A selection of T cell receptor beta chains follows, all from one sample in a study of early T cells in non-severe SARS-CoV-2 infection. TCRdb re-called the 5' RACE reads through MiXCR, storing one row per CDR3 protein. The profile covers about 80,000 distinct CDR3 sequences, with 12% appearing a single time and around 3.5% taken by the ten largest. The sequenced sample consisted of whole blood. All receptors derive from an adult who was a healthcare worker with PCR-confirmed SARS-CoV-2 infection or an uninfected control (not recorded which). Each CDR3 is given with its conserved first and last residue. Each record gives: clone size, D gene, CDR3 length, V gene, J gene, CDR3 protein, CDR3 DNA. The D gene is left open where the match is weak. Size is omitted from some rows. Given values are once, few, many or a class for expanded clones.

many	NA	16	TRBV27	TRBJ2-3	CASGPPPVLLADTQYF	TGTGCCAGCGGTCCCCCCCCAGTTCTGCTGGCAGATACGCAGTATTTT
few	TRBD2	16	TRBV18	TRBJ2-1	CASSPTSGRQYNEQFF	TGTGCCAGCTCACCGACTAGCGGGAGGCAATACAATGAGCAGTTCTTC
NA	NA	16	TRBV5-1	TRBJ2-3	CASSIRPTFSTDTQYF	TGCGCCAGCAGCATCCGGCCGACTTTTAGCACAGATACGCAGTATTTT
NA	NA	12	TRBV28	TRBJ1-1	CASSPGMTEAFF	TGTGCCAGCAGTCCAGGGATGACTGAAGCTTTCTTT
NA	TRBD1	14	TRBV29-1	TRBJ2-7	CSALTGPSSYEQYF	TGCAGCGCCTTGACAGGGCCGAGCTCCTACGAGCAGTACTTC
many	TRBD1	14	TRBV7-9	TRBJ2-7	CASSIRDSSYEQYF	TGTGCCAGCAGCATCCGGGACAGTTCCTACGAGCAGTACTTC
few	NA	15	TRBV27	TRBJ2-5	CASSESRDNQETQYF	TGTGCCAGCAGCGAGAGCCGGGACAACCAAGAGACCCAGTACTTC
many	NA	14	TRBV28	TRBJ1-5	CASIPDRIPQPQHF	TGTGCCAGCATCCCTGACAGGATTCCTCAGCCCCAGCATTTT
few	NA	14	TRBV5-1	TRBJ1-1	CASSLFRQNTEAFF	TGCGCCAGCAGCTTGTTCAGACAGAACACTGAAGCTTTCTTT
NA	NA	12	TRBV28	TRBJ2-7	CASSLRFREQYF	TGTGCCAGCAGTTTACGCTTTCGCGAGCAGTACTTC
NA	TRBD1	16	TRBV5-1	TRBJ1-1	CASSFDTGVINTEAFF	TGCGCCAGCAGCTTCGATACAGGGGTAATCAACACTGAAGCTTTCTTT
NA	NA	12	TRBV11-2	TRBJ1-2	CASSPVGAGYTF	TGTGCCAGCAGCCCGGTCGGGGCTGGCTACACCTTC
NA	NA	10	TRBV29-1	TRBJ2-1	CSVSSNEQFF	TGCAGCGTTTCTAGCAATGAGCAGTTCTTC
few	TRBD2	14	TRBV2	TRBJ2-5	CASNIAGGQETQYF	TGTGCCAGCAATATAGCGGGGGGGCAAGAGACCCAGTACTTC
once	TRBD1	17	TRBV6-5	TRBJ2-7	CASSYPNGPGQGYEQYF	TGTGCCAGCAGTTACCCCAATGGACCGGGACAGGGGTACGAGCAGTACTTC
many	NA	14	TRBV11-2	TRBJ2-2	CASSGTVNTGELFF	TGTGCCAGCAGCGGGACGGTGAACACCGGGGAGCTGTTTTTT
NA	NA	14	TRBV2	TRBJ2-1	CASTEGLARNEQFF	TGTGCCAGCACCGAAGGGCTAGCTCGCAATGAGCAGTTCTTC
NA	TRBD2	20	TRBV6-6	TRBJ2-1	CASSHRKSTSGRLKDNEQFF	TGTGCCAGCAGCCATCGAAAATCGACTAGCGGGAGACTTAAGGACAATGAGCAGTTCTTC
many	TRBD1	12	TRBV29-1	TRBJ2-7	CSVGRTGYEQYF	TGCAGCGTTGGCCGGACAGGCTACGAGCAGTACTTC
many	TRBD1	15	TRBV7-9	TRBJ2-7	CASSATQGGRYEQYF	TGTGCCAGCAGCGCGACACAGGGGGGAAGGTACGAGCAGTACTTC
few	NA	11	TRBV29-1	TRBJ2-3	CSVGTRDTQYF	TGCAGCGTTGGGACCCGCGATACGCAGTATTTT
few	TRBD2	12	TRBV5-4	TRBJ2-1	CASSSLAAEQFF	TGTGCCAGCAGCTCTCTAGCGGCTGAGCAGTTCTTC
many	NA	12	TRBV28	TRBJ1-5	CASTQTVQPQHF	TGTGCCAGCACCCAGACTGTTCAGCCCCAGCATTTT
NA	TRBD2	15	TRBV24-1	TRBJ2-3	CATSEASGTRDTQYF	TGTGCCACCAGTGAGGCTAGCGGGACGAGGGATACGCAGTATTTT
many	NA	14	TRBV24-1	TRBJ2-7	CATSPPGAPGEQYF	TGTGCCACCAGCCCCCCGGGGGCGCCGGGTGAGCAGTACTTC
NA	NA	13	TRBV20-1	TRBJ2-7	CSASAFSSYEQYF	TGCAGTGCTAGTGCTTTCAGCTCCTACGAGCAGTACTTC
many	TRBD2	12	TRBV29-1	TRBJ2-7	CSAARGTYEQYF	TGCAGCGCCGCGCGGGGGACCTACGAGCAGTACTTC
many	TRBD2	16	TRBV18	TRBJ2-3	CASSQKAGFSTDTQYF	TGTGCCAGCTCACAGAAAGCGGGGTTTAGCACAGATACGCAGTATTTT
few	NA	13	TRBV20-1	TRBJ1-3	CSAPDSSGNTIYF	TGCAGTGCGCCGGACAGCTCTGGAAACACCATATATTTT
many	NA	13	TRBV14	TRBJ1-6	CASSRSQRSPLHF	TGTGCCAGCAGCCGGTCCCAAAGGTCACCCCTCCACTTT
NA	NA	14	TRBV30	TRBJ2-1	CALQGSSSYNEQFF	TGTGCCTTGCAGGGGTCGAGCTCCTACAATGAGCAGTTCTTC
NA	TRBD1	16	TRBV5-5	TRBJ1-2	CASSTGTAVDLKGYTF	TGTGCCAGCAGCACCGGGACAGCCGTGGATCTTAAGGGCTACACCTTC
NA	NA	13	TRBV6-5	TRBJ1-3	CASIDSSENTIYF	TGTGCCAGCATAGACAGTTCTGAAAACACCATATATTTT
many	NA	15	TRBV28	TRBJ1-2	CASSHRQVANYGYTF	TGTGCCAGCAGTCACCGACAGGTAGCTAACTATGGCTACACCTTC
few	TRBD2	16	TRBV2	TRBJ2-3	CASSDAGGKSTDTQYF	TGTGCCAGCAGTGACGCCGGGGGGAAGAGCACAGATACGCAGTATTTT
NA	TRBD1	16	TRBV28	TRBJ1-4	CASSSSLTGISEKLFF	TGTGCCAGCAGTTCCTCCCTGACAGGGATATCTGAAAAACTGTTTTTT
few	NA	16	TRBV19	TRBJ1-5	CASSILVSWSNQPQHF	TGTGCCAGTAGTATTTTAGTCTCCTGGAGCAATCAGCCCCAGCATTTT
NA	NA	12	TRBV20-1	TRBJ1-5	CSALGGNQPQHF	TGCAGTGCTCTGGGAGGGAATCAGCCCCAGCATTTT
many	TRBD1	13	TRBV2	TRBJ2-2	CATGQGPTGELFF	TGTGCGACGGGACAGGGTCCCACCGGGGAGCTGTTTTTT
NA	TRBD1	14	TRBV12-3/TRBV12-4	TRBJ2-4	CASSLIQGANIQYF	TGTGCCAGCAGTCTCATACAGGGGGCAAACATTCAGTACTTC
many	TRBD2	14	TRBV20-1	TRBJ2-1	CSARAGLDYSEQFF	TGCAGTGCTAGAGCTGGACTAGATTATAGTGAGCAGTTCTTC
many	NA	14	TRBV28	TRBJ2-1	CASSLPKPVNEQFF	TGTGCCAGCAGTCTCCCAAAGCCGGTCAATGAACAGTTCTTC